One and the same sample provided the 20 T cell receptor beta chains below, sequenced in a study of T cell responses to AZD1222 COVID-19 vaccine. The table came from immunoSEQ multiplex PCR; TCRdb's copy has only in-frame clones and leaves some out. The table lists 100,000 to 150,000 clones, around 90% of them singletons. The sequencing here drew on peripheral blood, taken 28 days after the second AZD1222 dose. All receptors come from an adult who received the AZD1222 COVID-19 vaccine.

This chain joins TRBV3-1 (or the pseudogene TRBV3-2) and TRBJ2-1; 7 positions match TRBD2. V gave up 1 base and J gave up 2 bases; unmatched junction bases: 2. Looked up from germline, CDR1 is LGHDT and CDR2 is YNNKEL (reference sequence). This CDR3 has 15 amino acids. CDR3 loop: CASSQGLAAYNEQFF. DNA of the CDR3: TGTGCCAGCAGCCAAGGGCTAGCGGCCTACAATGAGCAGTTCTTC.

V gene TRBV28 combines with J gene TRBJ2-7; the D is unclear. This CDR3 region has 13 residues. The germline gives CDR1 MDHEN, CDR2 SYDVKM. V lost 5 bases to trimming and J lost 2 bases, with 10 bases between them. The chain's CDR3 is CASSLNKPYEQYF. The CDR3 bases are TGTGCCAGCAGTCTCAATAAACCCTACGAGCAGTACTTC.

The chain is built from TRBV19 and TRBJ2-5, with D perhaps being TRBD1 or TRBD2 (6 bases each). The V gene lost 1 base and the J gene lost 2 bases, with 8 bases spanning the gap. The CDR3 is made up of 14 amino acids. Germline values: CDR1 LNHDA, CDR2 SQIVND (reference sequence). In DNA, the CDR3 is TGTGCCAGTAGTATAGGGGGGGCGCAAGAGACCCAGTACTTC. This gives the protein CASSIGGAQETQYF.

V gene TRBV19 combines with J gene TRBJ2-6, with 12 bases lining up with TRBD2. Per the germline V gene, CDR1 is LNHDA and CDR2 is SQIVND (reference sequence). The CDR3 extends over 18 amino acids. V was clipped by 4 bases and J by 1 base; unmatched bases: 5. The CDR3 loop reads CASSRQTSGGSGANVLTF. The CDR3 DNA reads TGTGCCAGTAGTAGACAGACTAGCGGGGGTTCTGGGGCCAACGTCCTGACTTTC. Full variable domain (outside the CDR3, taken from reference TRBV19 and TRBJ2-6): DGGITQSPKYLFRKEGQNVTLSCEQNLNHDAMYWYRQDPGQGLRLIYYSQIVNDFQKGDIAEGYSVSREKKESFPLTVTSAQKNPTAFYLCASSRQTSGGSGANVLTFGAGSRLTVL.

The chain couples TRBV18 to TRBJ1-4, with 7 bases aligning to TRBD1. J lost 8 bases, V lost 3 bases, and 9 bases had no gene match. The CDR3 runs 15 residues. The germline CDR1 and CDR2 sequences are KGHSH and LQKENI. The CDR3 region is CASSPQPGTEEKLFF. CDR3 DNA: TGTGCCAGCTCACCTCAACCCGGGACAGAGGAAAAACTGTTTTTT.

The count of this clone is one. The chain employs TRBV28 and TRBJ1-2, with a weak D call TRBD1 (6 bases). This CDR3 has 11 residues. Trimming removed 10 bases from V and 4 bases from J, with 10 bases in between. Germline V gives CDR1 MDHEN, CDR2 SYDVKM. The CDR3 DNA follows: TGTGCCACAGGACAGTTCTATGGCTACACCTTC. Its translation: CATGQFYGYTF.

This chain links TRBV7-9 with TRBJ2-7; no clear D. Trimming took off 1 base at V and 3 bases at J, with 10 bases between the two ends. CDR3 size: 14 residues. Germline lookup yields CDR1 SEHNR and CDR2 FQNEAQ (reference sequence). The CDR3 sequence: CASSLEGPYYEQYF. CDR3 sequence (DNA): TGTGCCAGCAGCTTAGAAGGGCCCTACTACGAGCAGTACTTC.

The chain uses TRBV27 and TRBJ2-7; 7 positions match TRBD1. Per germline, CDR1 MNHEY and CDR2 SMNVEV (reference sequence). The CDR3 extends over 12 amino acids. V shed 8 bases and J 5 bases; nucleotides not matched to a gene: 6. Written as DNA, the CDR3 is TGTGCCAGCTTTGCAGGGGGTGACGAGCAGTACTTC. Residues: CASFAGGDEQYF.

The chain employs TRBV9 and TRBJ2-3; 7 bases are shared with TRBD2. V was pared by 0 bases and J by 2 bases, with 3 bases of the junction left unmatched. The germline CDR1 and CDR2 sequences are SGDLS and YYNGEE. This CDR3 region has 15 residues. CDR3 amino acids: CASSVAGTTTDTQYF. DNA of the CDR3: TGTGCCAGCAGCGTAGCCGGGACTACCACAGATACGCAGTATTTT.

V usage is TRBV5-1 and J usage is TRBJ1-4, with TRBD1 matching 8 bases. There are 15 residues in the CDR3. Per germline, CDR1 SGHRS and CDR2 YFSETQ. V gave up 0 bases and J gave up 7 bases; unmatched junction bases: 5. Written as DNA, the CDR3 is TGCGCCAGCAGCTTGGAATACAGGGGGAGTGAAAAACTGTTTTTT. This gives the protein CASSLEYRGSEKLFF.

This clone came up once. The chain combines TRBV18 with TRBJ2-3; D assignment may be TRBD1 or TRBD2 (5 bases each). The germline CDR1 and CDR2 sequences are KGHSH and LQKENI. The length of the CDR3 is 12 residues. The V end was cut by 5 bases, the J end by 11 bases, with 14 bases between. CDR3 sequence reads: CASSLGDQMQYF. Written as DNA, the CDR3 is TGTGCCAGCTCATTGGGGGATCAGATGCAGTATTTT.

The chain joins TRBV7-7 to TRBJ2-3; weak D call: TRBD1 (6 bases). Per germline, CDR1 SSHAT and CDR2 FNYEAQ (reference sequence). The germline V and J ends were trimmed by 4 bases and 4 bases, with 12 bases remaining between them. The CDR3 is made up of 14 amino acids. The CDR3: CASSSTGLADTQYF. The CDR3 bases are TGTGCCAGCAGCTCAACAGGGTTGGCAGATACGCAGTATTTT.

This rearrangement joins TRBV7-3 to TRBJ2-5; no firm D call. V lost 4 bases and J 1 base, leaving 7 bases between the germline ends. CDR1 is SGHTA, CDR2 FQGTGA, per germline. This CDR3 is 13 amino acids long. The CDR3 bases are TGTGCCAGCAGCTGGGCGGCCCAAGAGACCCAGTACTTC. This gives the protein CASSWAAQETQYF.

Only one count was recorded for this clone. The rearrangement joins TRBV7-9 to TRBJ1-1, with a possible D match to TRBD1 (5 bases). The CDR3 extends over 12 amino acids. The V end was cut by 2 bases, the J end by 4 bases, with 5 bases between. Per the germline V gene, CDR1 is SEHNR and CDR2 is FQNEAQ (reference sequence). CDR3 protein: CASSLRGTEAFF. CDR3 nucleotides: TGTGCCAGCAGCTTAAGGGGCACTGAAGCTTTCTTT.

The chain's CDR3 is CASSWGQGASSYNSPLHF. CDR3 DNA: TGCGCCAGCAGCTGGGGACAGGGAGCGAGCTCCTATAATTCACCCCTCCACTTT. V gene TRBV5-1 combines with J gene TRBJ1-6, with 9 bases lining up with TRBD1. The V segment lost 3 bases and the J segment 0 bases; nucleotides outside the gene matches: 7. The CDR3 sequence is 18 residues long. Germline values: CDR1 SGHRS, CDR2 YFSETQ.

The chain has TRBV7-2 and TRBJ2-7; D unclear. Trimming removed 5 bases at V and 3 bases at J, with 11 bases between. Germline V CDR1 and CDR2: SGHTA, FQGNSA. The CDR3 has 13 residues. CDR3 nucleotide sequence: TGTGCCAGCAGCCGACCGACGGACTACGAGCAGTACTTC. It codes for CASSRPTDYEQYF.

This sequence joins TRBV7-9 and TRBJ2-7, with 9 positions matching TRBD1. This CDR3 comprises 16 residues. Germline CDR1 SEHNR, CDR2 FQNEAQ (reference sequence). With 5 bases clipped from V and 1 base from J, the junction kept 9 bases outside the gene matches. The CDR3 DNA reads TGTGCCAGCAGCAGAAACCCGGGACAGGGTTCCTACGAGCAGTACTTC. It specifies CASSRNPGQGSYEQYF.

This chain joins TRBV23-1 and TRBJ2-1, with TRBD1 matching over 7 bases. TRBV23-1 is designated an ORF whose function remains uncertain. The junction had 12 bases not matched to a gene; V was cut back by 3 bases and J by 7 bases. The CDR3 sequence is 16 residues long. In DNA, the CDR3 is TGCGCCAGCAGTCACCCCGACAGGGTCCCGGGGAATGAGCAGTTCTTC. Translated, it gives CASSHPDRVPGNEQFF.

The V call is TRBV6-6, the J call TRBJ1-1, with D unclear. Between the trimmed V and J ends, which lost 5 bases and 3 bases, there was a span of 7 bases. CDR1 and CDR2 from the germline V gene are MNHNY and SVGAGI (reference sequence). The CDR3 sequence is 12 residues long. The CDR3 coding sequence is TGTGCCAGCAGTCGGACGGACACTGAAGCTTTCTTT. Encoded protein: CASSRTDTEAFF.

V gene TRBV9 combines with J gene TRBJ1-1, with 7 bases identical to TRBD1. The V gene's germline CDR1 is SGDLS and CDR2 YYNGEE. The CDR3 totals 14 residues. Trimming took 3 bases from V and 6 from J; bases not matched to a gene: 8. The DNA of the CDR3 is TGTGCCAGCAGCGCTGGGACAGTGGGGGCTGAAGCTTTCTTT. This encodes CASSAGTVGAEAFF. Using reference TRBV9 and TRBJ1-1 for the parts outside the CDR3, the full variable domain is DSGVTQTPKHLITATGQRVTLRCSPRSGDLSVYWYQQSLDQGLQFLIQYYNGEERAKGNILERFSAQQFPDLHSELNLSSLELGDSALYFCASSAGTVGAEAFFGQGTRLTVV.